This T cell receptor (beta chain) comes out of a study of identical twins. General study results and limits: Without tracking the same donors, conclusions rested on cross-sectional statistical analysis. Twin sharing of out-of-frame TCR alpha was underestimated by models in monozygotic pairs.

MiXCR, run by TCRdb on the 5' RACE reads, gives a single entry per CDR3 protein. This table holds about 890,000 distinct CDR3 sequences, roughly an eighth found once. The V end lost 0 bases, the J end lost 4 bases, and 10 bases lay between the germline ends. This CDR3 is 15 amino acids long. Germline CDR1 SGHTA, CDR2 FQGTGA. The table lists this clonotype with a few counts. Its antigen is not identified. The data were also submitted as part of a second study, on yellow fever vaccine responses in identical twins.

The clonotype originates from a woman under 30 in good health. Sequencing input: PBMCs. The chain is built from TRBV7-3 and TRBJ2-1, with D tentatively TRBD2 (6 bases). CDR3 nucleotide sequence: TGTGCCAGCAGCTTAACTAGCGGAGATTACAATGAGCAGTTCTTC. Its protein product is CASSLTSGDYNEQFF.